This T cell receptor beta chain was sequenced in a study of Ad26.COV2.S vaccination and SARS-CoV-2 variants. General study results and limits: Vaccine and placebo recipients had comparable breadth of non-spike TCRs. Spike-specific CD8+ and CD4+ T cell responses reportedly showed substantial breadth after vaccination.

The germline V gene encodes CDR1 SGHKS and CDR2 YYEKEE (reference sequence). The CDR3 length is 16 residues. Trimming pared 3 bases from V and 2 bases from J, leaving 17 bases between. Treatment reported: 19 received Ad26.COV2.S at low or high dose, single or two shots; about 5 received placebo; per-sample allocation not given. Sampling occurred on day 63 after the first vaccine or placebo injection. Vaccination employed an Ad26 vector expressing the Wuhan-strain SARS-CoV-2 spike. TCRdb keeps only in-frame clones here, not all; method: immunoSEQ multiplex PCR. The sample lists under 550,000 clones, 88% seen once, with 3.6% in the top ten. A note on this clone: The antigen is undetermined.

The genes are TRBV5-5 and TRBJ2-5; the D is unclear. The TCR originated in a person between 18 and 65 years old who received the Ad26.COV2.S COVID-19 vaccine or a placebo. The source material was peripheral blood, sampled in a trial of Ad26.COV2.S vaccine versus placebo. Here the CDR3 reads CASSSPGVPKQETQYF. DNA for the CDR3: TGTGCCAGCAGCTCACCTGGCGTACCGAAACAAGAGACCCAGTACTTC. Based on the CDR3 plus reference TRBV5-5 and TRBJ2-5, the full variable domain is DAGVTQSPTHLIKTRGQQVTLRCSPISGHKSVSWYQQVLGQGPQFIFQYYEKEERGRGNFPDRFSARQFPNYSSELNVNALLLGDSALYLCASSSPGVPKQETQYFGPGTRLLVL.